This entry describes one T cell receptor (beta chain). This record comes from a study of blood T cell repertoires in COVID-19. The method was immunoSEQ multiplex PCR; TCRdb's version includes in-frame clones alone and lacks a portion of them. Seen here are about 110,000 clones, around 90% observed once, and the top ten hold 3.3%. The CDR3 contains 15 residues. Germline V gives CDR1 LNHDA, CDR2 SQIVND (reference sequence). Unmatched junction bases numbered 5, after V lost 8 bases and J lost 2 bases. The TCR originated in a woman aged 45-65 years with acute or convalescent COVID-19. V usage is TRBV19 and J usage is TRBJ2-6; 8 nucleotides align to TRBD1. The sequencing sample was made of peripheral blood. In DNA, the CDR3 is TGTGCCAGTCTCGAGACAGGGGCTGGGGCCAACGTCCTGACTTTC. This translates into CASLETGAGANVLTF.